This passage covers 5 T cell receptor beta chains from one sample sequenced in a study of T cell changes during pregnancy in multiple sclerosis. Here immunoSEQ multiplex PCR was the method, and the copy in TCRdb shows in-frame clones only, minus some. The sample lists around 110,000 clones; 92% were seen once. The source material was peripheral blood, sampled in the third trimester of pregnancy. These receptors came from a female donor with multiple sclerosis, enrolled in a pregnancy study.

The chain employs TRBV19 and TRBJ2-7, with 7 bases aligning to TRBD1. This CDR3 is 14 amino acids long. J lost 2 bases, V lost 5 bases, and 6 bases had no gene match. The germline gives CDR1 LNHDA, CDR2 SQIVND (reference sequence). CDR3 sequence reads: CASSGPQGTYEQYF. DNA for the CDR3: TGTGCCAGTAGTGGCCCACAGGGGACCTACGAGCAGTACTTC.

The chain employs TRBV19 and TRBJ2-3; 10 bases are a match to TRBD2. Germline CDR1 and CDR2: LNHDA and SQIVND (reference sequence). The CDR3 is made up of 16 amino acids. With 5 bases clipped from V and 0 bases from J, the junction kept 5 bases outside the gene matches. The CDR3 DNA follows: TGTGCCAGTAGTCCGTGGACTAGCGGAAGCACAGATACGCAGTATTTT. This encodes CASSPWTSGSTDTQYF.

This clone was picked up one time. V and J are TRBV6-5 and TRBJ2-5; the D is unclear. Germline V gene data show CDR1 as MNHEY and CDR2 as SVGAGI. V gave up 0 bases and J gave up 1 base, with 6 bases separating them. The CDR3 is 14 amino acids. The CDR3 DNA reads TGTGCCAGCAGTTACTCCCGACTCCAAGAGACCCAGTACTTC. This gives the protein CASSYSRLQETQYF.

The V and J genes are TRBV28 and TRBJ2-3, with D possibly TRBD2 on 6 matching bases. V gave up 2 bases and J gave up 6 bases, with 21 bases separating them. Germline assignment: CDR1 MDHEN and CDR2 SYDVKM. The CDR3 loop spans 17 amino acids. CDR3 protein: CASSLRGLASFGDTQYF. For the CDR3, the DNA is TGTGCCAGCAGTTTACGAGGTCTAGCGTCATTCGGGGATACGCAGTATTTT.

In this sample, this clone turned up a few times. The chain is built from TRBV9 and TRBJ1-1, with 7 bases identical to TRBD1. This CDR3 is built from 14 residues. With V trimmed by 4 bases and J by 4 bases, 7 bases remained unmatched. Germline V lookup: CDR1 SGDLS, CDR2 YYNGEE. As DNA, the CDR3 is TGTGCCAGCAGCCTTTCCGGGACAGCCACTGAAGCTTTCTTT. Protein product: CASSLSGTATEAFF.